Sequencing of this T cell receptor beta chain was carried out in a study of blood T cell repertoires in COVID-19 (TCRdb year 2020). Regarding the study in general: Samples from collaborators originated in the United States, Italy and Spain and spanned both the acute and convalescent phases of COVID-19. The material from the prospective study consisted of cDNA or gDNA derived from T cells, B-cell-depleted T cells, or PBMCs. The dataset comprised deeply sampled blood TCRbeta repertoires from subjects exposed to, actively infected with, or recovered from COVID-19. The repertoires were released in a freely available public database meant as a resource for research on the immune response to SARS-CoV-2. The samples were drawn from the first 160 participants of the ongoing ImmuneRACE study and from some 1,300 subjects provided by 6 global collaborators. A de-identified subject ID, COVID-19 status, age in years and sex were almost always included in the sample metadata. Where available, HLA class I and class II types were taken from metadata supplied by the sample provider and were not determined by assay-based typing. General conclusions and limits of the study: Clinical and demographic metadata were provided uncurated, with the amount varying by source and participant.

TCRbeta CDR3 regions were amplified from genomic DNA using the immunoSEQ Assay, a bias-controlled multiplex PCR. The paper's data handling went like this. The number of nucleated cells in each sample was estimated by amplification of reference gene primers within the assay. Sequence reads were collapsed and filtered to measure the absolute abundance of every unique TCRbeta CDR3 rearrangement. For each sample, productive Simpson clonality was calculated as the square root of Simpson's diversity index over productive rearrangements. TCRdb re-hosts the immuneACCESS table, in-frame sequences only. Its copies lack some clones; in the studies checked, an unresolved V gene accounts for under half of them, and the cause for the rest is not known. D and trimming come from the DNA, and the V and J calls and clone size come from that table. This sample holds about 260,000 clones; more than 75% were observed only once. The ten largest make up 1.5% of the sample.

From a lookup of the germline V gene, CDR1 and CDR2 are SGDLS and YYNGEE. Its CDR3 holds 15 amino acids, cysteine through phenylalanine. Only the CDR3 part of the read is kept: 45 bases, read in frame from the first base. For this chain, trimming is 0 bases at the V end and 5 bases at the J end, and the number of junction bases without a gene match is 4. A remark on this clone: Its antigen is not yet known. Base qualities are not recorded, but no much larger clone differs from it by a single base.

Samples from volunteer blood donors who had recovered from COVID-19 were contributed by a second Seattle source. The collaborating institutions used their own protocols to collect whole blood in K2EDTA tubes. Collaborator samples were shipped for TCRbeta analysis as frozen whole blood, isolated PBMCs, or DNA extracted from either sample type. The chain links TRBV9 with TRBJ1-5; 8 junctional bases match TRBD1. The specimen was peripheral blood. This TCR derives from a woman aged 40 to 50 who had recovered from COVID-19. The CDR3 here reads CASSVDRGSDQPQHF. The nucleotide sequence reads as follows: TGTGCCAGCAGCGTAGACAGGGGGTCGGATCAGCCCCAGCATTTT. When the CDR3 is completed using the reference TRBV9 and TRBJ1-5 genes on either side, the full variable domain is DSGVTQTPKHLITATGQRVTLRCSPRSGDLSVYWYQQSLDQGLQFLIQYYNGEERAKGNILERFSAQQFPDLHSELNLSSLELGDSALYFCASSVDRGSDQPQHFGDGTRLSIL.